This T cell receptor beta chain was documented in a study of blood T cell repertoires in COVID-19. In the study overall: PBMCs, B-cell-depleted T cells, or T cells provided the cDNA or gDNA that made up the material.

In terms of age and location, participants ranged from roughly 18 to 90 years and lived in approximately 24 US areas. Researchers sorted participants into cohorts using their self-reported clinical history. This clone has a handful of counts. This CDR3 contains 14 residues. The J segment lost 5 bases and the V segment lost 3 bases, leaving 2 bases of the junction unmatched. CDR1 and CDR2 (germline): SGHRS, YFSETQ. Some clones are missing from TCRdb's copy, which holds only in-frame ones; the method was immunoSEQ multiplex PCR. Of 90,000 to 120,000 clones in the sample, 70% to 90% were seen once. The origin of this receptor is a woman in her forties or fifties who had recovered from COVID-19. The sample was PBMCs or T cells enriched from blood (not recorded which). The rearrangement uses TRBV5-1 and TRBJ2-1; 10 nucleotides align to TRBD1. CDR3 coding DNA: TGCGCCAGCAGCTCGGGACAGGGGAACAATGAGCAGTTCTTC. It yields the protein CASSSGQGNNEQFF.